The sequence of this T cell receptor (beta chain) was determined in a study of cytomegalovirus exposure and HLA in healthy donors. This clone was detected once. Its antigen is unidentified. Assay used: immunoSEQ multiplex PCR; TCRdb lists only in-frame clones, some missing. This table has some 150,000 clones, 86% appearing once. Study-level points and caveats: Later, an analysis found that TCR clusters from the first cohort tended to co-occur in the 95 to 150 validation repertoires. Cytomegalovirus association was assigned to about 180 TCR beta chains.

Sequenced input: PBMCs. The source of this sequence is a man aged 18-30 years in good health and CMV-seropositive.

As DNA, the CDR3 is TGTGCCAGTAGAGGACAGGGGGCTAGTAATCAGCCCCAGCATTTT. It is translated as CASRGQGASNQPQHF. The gene calls are TRBV19 and TRBJ1-5; TRBD1 matches at 11 bases. The CDR3 consists of 15 residues. Germline V gene lookup returns CDR1 LNHDA and CDR2 SQIVND (reference sequence). V dropped 6 bases and J dropped 4; count of bases not matched to a gene: 5.